What follows is one TCR beta chain and its context. The antigen is not known. The V gene lost 7 bases and the J gene lost 7 bases, with 13 bases spanning the gap. Germline V gives CDR1 LNHDA, CDR2 SQIVND (reference sequence). This CDR3 has 12 residues. This sample was included in a study of shared clonotypes between healthy human individuals. Study details: The cohort had a couple of women and three men, ages 18 to 49.

Study outcomes and limitations: It was only blood that was sampled, and tissue repertoires likely differ.

The assay ran at deep level. TCRdb's table, derived via immunoSEQ multiplex PCR, lists solely in-frame clones and lacks some. The table includes 170,000 or so clones, 65% to 70% detected once. The rearrangement joins TRBV19 to TRBJ1-1; no reliable D call. This sequence originates from a man aged 30 to 45 in good health. The material sequenced was memory CD4+ T cells sorted from blood. Subset meaning: CD45RA-negative fraction. CDR3 sequence: CASTATNGEAFF. The CDR3 DNA reads TGTGCCAGTACCGCTACAAACGGTGAAGCTTTCTTT.